In this sample, the clone carrying this T cell receptor beta chain turned up a few times. The antigen remains unidentified. This record belongs to a study of cytomegalovirus exposure and HLA in healthy donors. Germline-derived CDR1 and CDR2 are MGHRA and YSYEKL. This CDR3 spans 14 amino acids. V shed 4 bases and J 5 bases; nucleotides not matched to a gene: 2. Study-level results: Follow-up analysis later connected one missense variant in DCLRE1C with trimming of TCR beta V- and J-genes. The authors later found TCR association rates varying by HLA locus, with DRB1 most and HLA-C fewest. Apart from CMV serostatus, no immune exposure information was available.

The PCR contained 60 Vbeta and 13 Jbeta primers. The repertoire was sequenced with immunoSEQ multiplex PCR; TCRdb's copy has only in-frame clones and lacks some. The repertoire holds tens of thousands of clones, 72% seen once, with roughly 5.2% in the top ten. Sequencing was performed on PBMCs. This sequence originates from a man aged 60 to 75 in good health and CMV-seropositive. The genes are TRBV4-1 and TRBJ1-6; 7 bases match TRBD1. The chain's CDR3 is CASSRTGDNSPLHF. CDR3 DNA sequence: TGCGCCAGCAGCCGGACAGGTGATAATTCACCCCTCCACTTT.